The present TCR beta chain was sequenced within a study of cytomegalovirus exposure and HLA in healthy donors. General study findings and limits: Cytomegalovirus association was assigned to some 160 TCR beta chains.

This clone showed up just once. Its antigen is not identified. Here immunoSEQ multiplex PCR was the method, and the copy in TCRdb shows in-frame clones only, minus some. The sample holds 250,000 or so clones, approximately 87% seen once. V lost 5 bases to trimming and J lost 4 bases; unmatched junction nucleotides: 5. Germline V gene data show CDR1 as SGHAT and CDR2 as FQNNGV. The CDR3 covers 15 residues. The sequenced sample consisted of PBMCs. The chain couples TRBV11-2 to TRBJ2-1; TRBD2 matches 10 bases. This sequence was found in a man younger than 35 in good health and CMV-seronegative. The CDR3 coding sequence is TGTGCCAGCAGCCACACTAGCGGGGTTTACAATGAGCAGTTCTTC. Its translation is CASSHTSGVYNEQFF.